The 29 T cell receptor beta chains below come from one sample, sequenced in a study of CD8 T cells in Susac syndrome. After extraction with the RNeasy kit, 0.5 to 1 ug of the RNA was reverse transcribed using random hexamers. From the immunoSEQ multiplex PCR reads, TCRdb called clonotypes with MiXCR, one entry per CDR3 protein. The sample comprises fewer than 250,000 distinct CDR3 sequences, roughly nine tenths of which are singletons, and around 0.15% rests with the top ten. Sample: CD8+ T cells from PBMCs. The origin of the receptors is a human donor with multiple sclerosis.

The rearrangement links TRBV5-6 to TRBJ2-1; D might be TRBD1 or TRBD2, each matching 5 bases. Between the trimmed V and J ends, which lost 4 bases and 8 bases, there was a span of 7 bases. The CDR3 totals 11 residues. CDR1 is SGHDT and CDR2 is YYEEEE in the germline V gene. The CDR3 is CASSEGYEQFF. The CDR3 DNA reads as TGTGCCAGCAGCGAGGGGTATGAGCAGTTCTTC. Full variable domain (remainder filled in from reference TRBV5-6 and TRBJ2-1): DAGVTQSPTHLIKTRGQQVTLRCSPKSGHDTVSWYQQALGQGPQFIFQYYEEEERQRGNFPDRFSGHQFPNYSSELNVNALLLGDSALYLCASSEGYEQFFGPGTRLTVL.

This chain uses TRBV29-1 with TRBJ1-3; D is unclear. The CDR3 sequence is 13 residues long. V was trimmed by 7 bases and J by 0 bases, leaving 10 bases between them. Germline lookup yields CDR1 SQVTM and CDR2 ANQGSEA. DNA of the CDR3: TGCAGCGCCTCACTGTTCTCTGGAAACACCATATATTTT. It codes for CSASLFSGNTIYF.

This clonotype was recorded a few times. V and J are TRBV2 and TRBJ2-3, with TRBD2 matching 7 bases. V trimming: 7 bases; J trimming: 2 bases; junction bases outside the gene matches: 9. Germline values: CDR1 SNHLY, CDR2 FYNNEI. The CDR3 spans 15 residues. The CDR3 spells CASKDGGTYTDTQYF. CDR3 DNA: TGTGCCAGCAAGGACGGGGGGACTTACACAGATACGCAGTATTTT.

The CDR3, as DNA: TGCGCCAGCAGCCAAGATCCAACAGCCAGCTACGAGCAGTACTTC. Translated, it gives CASSQDPTASYEQYF. This sequence joins TRBV4-3 and TRBJ2-7, with unresolved D. The V gene lost 0 bases and the J gene lost 3 bases, with 12 bases spanning the gap. Germline V gene data show CDR1 as LGHNA and CDR2 as YSLEER. The CDR3 is 15 residues long.

The V and J genes are TRBV4-3 and TRBJ1-1; tentatively, D is TRBD1 (5 bases). The CDR3 contains 11 residues. With 5 bases removed from V and 9 bases from J, the gap between germline ends came to 10 bases. Per the germline V gene, CDR1 is LGHNA and CDR2 is YSLEER. CDR3 in amino acids: CASSGGTQAFF. For the CDR3, the DNA is TGCGCCAGCAGCGGGGGGACGCAAGCTTTCTTT.

This clonotype showed up just a few times. The chain carries TRBV4-1 and TRBJ2-5; perhaps TRBD2 as D (5 bases). The length of the CDR3 is 13 residues. The ends were cut back, 1 base at V and 3 bases at J, with 6 bases in the middle. Germline CDR1 is MGHRA and CDR2 is YSYEKL. For the CDR3, the DNA is TGCGCCAGCAGCCAAGCGGGGAAAGAGACCCAGTACTTC. Translating it yields CASSQAGKETQYF.

The chain links TRBV7-9 to TRBJ2-7; a weak D match, TRBD1 (6 bases). The length of the CDR3 is 14 residues. Trimming shortened V by 4 bases and J by 2 bases, and 12 bases separated the two germline ends. In germline, CDR1 is SEHNR, CDR2 FQNEAQ (reference sequence). The CDR3 reads CASSWLGAAYEQYF. The CDR3, as DNA: TGTGCCAGCAGCTGGTTGGGGGCCGCCTACGAGCAGTACTTC.

The chain is built from TRBV6-1 and TRBJ2-1; either TRBD1 or TRBD2 may fit D (5 bases each). Germline CDR1 MNHNS, CDR2 SASEGT. This CDR3 contains 17 residues. The V and J ends lost 4 bases and 8 bases respectively, with 24 bases between them. The CDR3 nucleotides are TGTGCCAGCAGTGGCCCCTGGGACCTCAAAGAAGGTGATGAGCAGTTCTTC. Its translation is CASSGPWDLKEGDEQFF.

The chain carries TRBV6-5 and TRBJ2-7; D gene unclear. The CDR3 is 11 amino acids. Germline V lookup: CDR1 MNHEY, CDR2 SVGAGI. Trimming cost V 4 bases and J 5 bases, with 6 bases left between them. CDR3 DNA: TGTGCCAGCAGTTCGTTCCACGAGCAGTACTTC. It codes for CASSSFHEQYF.

This clonotype was seen just once. The V call is TRBV14, the J call TRBJ1-2; perhaps TRBD1 as D (5 bases). The CDR3 extends over 13 amino acids. CDR1 SGHDN and CDR2 FVKESK come from the germline V gene. Trimming removed 5 bases at V and 7 bases at J, with 14 bases between. The DNA for the CDR3 is TGTGCCAGCAGCAGCTTAGGGGCCCGTGGCTACACCTTC. Its protein product is CASSSLGARGYTF.

The rearrangement links TRBV6-2 or TRBV6-3 to TRBJ2-7, with 9 bases fitting TRBD1. Losses at the gene ends were 2 bases for V and 7 bases for J; bases not matched to a gene: 6. The CDR3 has 14 residues. CDR1 and CDR2 from the germline V gene are MNHEY and SVGEGT. Here the CDR3 DNA reads TGTGCCAGCAGTTACCCCGGGACAGGGCTTGAGCAGTACTTC. Residues: CASSYPGTGLEQYF.

V usage is TRBV4-3 and J usage is TRBJ2-7; 8 bases match TRBD2. The CDR3 totals 16 residues. Germline-derived CDR1 and CDR2 are LGHNA and YSLEER. J was trimmed by 3 bases and V by 0 bases; bases with no gene match: 7. The CDR3 protein is CASSQDGGTRHYEQYF. For the CDR3, the DNA is TGCGCCAGCAGCCAAGACGGTGGGACTAGGCACTACGAGCAGTACTTC.

V and J are TRBV6-5 and TRBJ2-5; D is unresolved. CDR1 MNHEY and CDR2 SVGAGI come from the germline V gene. This CDR3 contains 13 residues. V shed 4 bases and J shed 2 bases, with 8 bases lying between them. CDR3 bases: TGTGCCAGCAGTTTGGAGCCACAAGAGACCCAGTACTTC. Its translation is CASSLEPQETQYF.

The chain joins TRBV5-1 to TRBJ2-6, with a possible D match to TRBD1 (5 bases). The CDR3 extends over 14 amino acids. Germline values: CDR1 SGHRS, CDR2 YFSETQ. V was cut by 5 bases and J by 2 bases, with 8 bases left in between. CDR3 in DNA: TGCGCCAGCAGAGGGGCACCTGGGGCCAACGTCCTGACTTTC. This encodes CASRGAPGANVLTF.

The rearrangement joins TRBV4-1 to TRBJ2-7, with 8 bases lining up with TRBD1. The CDR3 is made up of 14 amino acids. Germline V lookup: CDR1 MGHRA, CDR2 YSYEKL. The V and J ends lost 4 bases and 2 bases, in that order; junction bases with no gene match: 4. CDR3 loop: CASSRAQGAYEQYF. The DNA of the CDR3 is TGCGCCAGCAGCCGAGCACAGGGGGCCTACGAGCAGTACTTC.

The chain carries TRBV4-1 and TRBJ2-2; perhaps D is TRBD1 or TRBD2 (6 bases each). The CDR3 contains 18 residues. From germline, CDR1 is MGHRA and CDR2 YSYEKL. Trimming shortened V by 0 bases and J by 3 bases, and 17 bases separated the two germline ends. CDR3 protein: CASSQDLSRGRYTGELFF. CDR3 coding DNA: TGCGCCAGCAGCCAAGATCTCAGCCGGGGGCGTTACACCGGGGAGCTGTTTTTT.

This chain connects TRBV6-1 to TRBJ2-3; 9 bases are a match to TRBD2. With V trimmed by 6 bases and J by 2 bases, 9 bases remained unmatched. Germline loops: CDR1 MNHNS, CDR2 SASEGT. The CDR3 length is 16 residues. This chain's CDR3 is CASRGAGGSHTDTQYF. CDR3 in DNA: TGTGCCAGCAGGGGAGCGGGAGGTTCCCACACAGATACGCAGTATTTT.

The chain recombines TRBV19 with TRBJ2-7; 9 nucleotides line up with TRBD2. The trim removed 6 bases at V and 7 bases at J, leaving 16 bases unmatched. This CDR3 spans 16 amino acids. Germline-derived CDR1 and CDR2 are LNHDA and SQIVND (reference sequence). CDR3 nucleotides: TGTGCCAGTAGGCCTAGCGGGAATGCCTTACCGACGGAGCAGTACTTC. Its translation: CASRPSGNALPTEQYF.

The genes are TRBV7-3 and TRBJ2-2; no clear D. V lost 1 base to trimming and J lost 6 bases, with 3 bases between them. This CDR3 spans 12 amino acids. Germline assignment: CDR1 SGHTA and CDR2 FQGTGA. The CDR3 is CASSLIPGELFF. For the CDR3, the DNA is TGTGCCAGCAGCTTAATCCCCGGGGAGCTGTTTTTT.

This chain connects TRBV12-3 or TRBV12-4 to TRBJ2-7; D tentatively fits TRBD1 or TRBD2 (5 bases each). Trimming pared 2 bases from V and 3 bases from J, leaving 11 bases between. This CDR3 region has 14 residues. The CDR3 sequence: CASSLYGTVYEQYF. The CDR3 DNA is TGTGCCAGCAGTTTATATGGGACCGTCTACGAGCAGTACTTC.

The chain combines TRBV19 with TRBJ2-5; D may be TRBD2 (6 bases). In germline, CDR1 is LNHDA, CDR2 SQIVND (reference sequence). This CDR3 has 16 amino acids. V was pared by 1 base and J by 2 bases, with 14 bases between. The CDR3 is CASSIGASGAQETQYF. The DNA for the CDR3 is TGTGCCAGTAGTATAGGGGCCTCGGGAGCTCAAGAGACCCAGTACTTC.

The chain has TRBV4-1 and TRBJ2-7, with a possible D match to TRBD1 (6 bases). This CDR3 comprises 14 residues. Germline-derived CDR1 and CDR2 are MGHRA and YSYEKL. Trimming stripped 4 bases from V and 6 bases from J, with 16 bases between. This CDR3 reads CASSPSGQYPEQYF. The CDR3, as DNA: TGCGCCAGCAGCCCTTCCGGACAGTACCCCGAGCAGTACTTC.

The genes are TRBV2 and TRBJ2-1, with 16 nucleotides matching TRBD2. Per germline, CDR1 SNHLY and CDR2 FYNNEI. Trimming removed 8 bases from V and 12 bases from J; junction bases left unmatched: 4. CDR3 length: 13 amino acids. CDR3 region: CASGTSGGAGQFF. In nucleotides, the CDR3 is TGTGCCAGCGGGACTAGCGGGGGGGCAGGGCAGTTCTTC.

The gene calls are TRBV7-9 and TRBJ2-7, with D possibly called TRBD1 or TRBD2 (5 bases each). The V and J ends lost 5 bases and 4 bases respectively, with 18 bases between them. Germline loops: CDR1 SEHNR, CDR2 FQNEAQ (reference sequence). The CDR3 is 15 amino acids. Here the CDR3 DNA reads TGTGCCAGCAGCGCCGGGGTCCGGGACCCGTACGAGCAGTACTTC. Translated, it gives CASSAGVRDPYEQYF.

The chain combines TRBV5-1 with TRBJ2-3, with TRBD1 matching 7 bases. Germline CDR1 reads SGHRS; CDR2 reads YFSETQ. This CDR3 has 17 amino acids. V dropped 4 bases and J dropped 2; count of bases not matched to a gene: 13. The chain's CDR3 is CASSPIAGDSLTDTQYF. The DNA of the CDR3 is TGCGCCAGCAGCCCCATCGCTGGGGACAGCCTCACAGATACGCAGTATTTT.

J is TRBJ2-7 and V is TRBV27, with 8 bases aligning to TRBD1. The CDR3 is made up of 13 amino acids. Germline assignment: CDR1 MNHEY and CDR2 SMNVEV (reference sequence). With V trimmed by 5 bases and J by 5 bases, 5 bases remained unmatched. Here the CDR3 reads CASSPTGGHEQYF. The CDR3 nucleotides read TGTGCCAGCAGTCCCACAGGGGGGCACGAGCAGTACTTC.

V is TRBV10-3 and J is TRBJ1-1, with 9 bases aligning to TRBD1. The CDR3 is 15 residues long. V was clipped by 4 bases and J by 0 bases; unmatched bases: 3. CDR1 is ENHRY and CDR2 is SYGVKD in the germline V gene. The CDR3: CAISGGQGLNTEAFF. The CDR3 nucleotides read TGTGCCATCAGTGGGGGACAGGGCCTGAACACTGAAGCTTTCTTT.

The rearrangement joins TRBV12-5 to TRBJ1-2, with D unresolved. The germline V gene has CDR1 LGHNT and CDR2 FRNRAP. Trimming stripped 1 base from V and 6 bases from J, with 9 bases between. The CDR3 has 13 amino acids. The CDR3 nucleotides are TGTGCTAGTGGTTTGGCGGCAGTCGATGGCTACACCTTC. It encodes CASGLAAVDGYTF. Full variable domain (rest looked up from reference TRBV12-5 and TRBJ1-2): DARVTQTPRHKVTEMGQEVTMRCQPILGHNTVFWYRQTMMQGLELLAYFRNRAPLDDSGMPKDRFSAEMPDATLATLKIQPSEPRDSAVYFCASGLAAVDGYTFGSGTRLTVV.

The V and J genes are TRBV7-9 and TRBJ2-1; D may be TRBD2 (6 bases). This CDR3 region has 14 residues. Germline V CDR1 and CDR2: SEHNR, FQNEAQ (reference sequence). Trimming shortened V by 5 bases and J by 4 bases, and 12 bases separated the two germline ends. CDR3 region: CASSAHGGYNEQFF. For the CDR3, the DNA is TGTGCCAGCAGCGCACATGGGGGGTACAATGAGCAGTTCTTC.